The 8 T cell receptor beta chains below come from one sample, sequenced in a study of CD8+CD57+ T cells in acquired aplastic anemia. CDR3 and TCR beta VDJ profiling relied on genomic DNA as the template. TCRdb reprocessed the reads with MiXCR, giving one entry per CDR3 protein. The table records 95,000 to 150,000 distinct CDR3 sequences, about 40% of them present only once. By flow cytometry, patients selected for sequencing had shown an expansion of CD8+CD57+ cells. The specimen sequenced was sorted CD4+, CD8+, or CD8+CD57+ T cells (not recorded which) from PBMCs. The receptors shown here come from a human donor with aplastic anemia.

Here the CDR3 DNA reads TGCGCCAGCAGCTTGGAAGAGGGAGACTATGGCTACACCTTC. Translating gives CASSLEEGDYGYTF. The J gene is TRBJ1-2, the V gene TRBV5-1; D remains unclear. Germline V gives CDR1 SGHRS, CDR2 YFSETQ. There are 14 residues in the CDR3. V dropped 0 bases and J dropped 3 bases, with 9 bases sitting between them.

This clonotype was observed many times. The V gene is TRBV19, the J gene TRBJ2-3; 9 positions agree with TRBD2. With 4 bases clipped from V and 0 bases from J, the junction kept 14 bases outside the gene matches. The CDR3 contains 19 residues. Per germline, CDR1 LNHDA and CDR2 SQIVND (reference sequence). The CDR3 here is CASSKLSTSGALSTDTQYF. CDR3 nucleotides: TGTGCCAGTAGTAAGTTGTCGACTAGCGGAGCACTTAGCACAGATACGCAGTATTTT.

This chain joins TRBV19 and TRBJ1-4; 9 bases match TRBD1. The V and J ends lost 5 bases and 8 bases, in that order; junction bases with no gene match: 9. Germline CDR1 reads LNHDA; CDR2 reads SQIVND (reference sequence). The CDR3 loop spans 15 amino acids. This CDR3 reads CASSGATGGGEKLFF. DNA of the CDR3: TGTGCCAGTAGTGGGGCCACAGGGGGCGGGGAAAAACTGTTTTTT.

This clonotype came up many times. CDR3 residues: CASSFGATGELFF. The CDR3 coding sequence is TGCGCCAGCAGCTTCGGAGCAACCGGGGAGCTGTTTTTT. The chain is built from TRBV5-1 and TRBJ2-2; D remains ambiguous. The V end was cut by 2 bases, the J end by 5 bases, with 7 bases between. The CDR3 totals 13 residues. The germline gives CDR1 SGHRS, CDR2 YFSETQ.

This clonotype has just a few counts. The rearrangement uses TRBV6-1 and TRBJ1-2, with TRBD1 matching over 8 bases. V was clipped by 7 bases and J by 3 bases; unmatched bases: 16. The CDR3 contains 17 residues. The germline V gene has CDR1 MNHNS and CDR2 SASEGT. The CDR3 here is CASTSHHRDRSDYGYTF. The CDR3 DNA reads TGTGCCAGCACCTCACACCATCGGGACAGGTCCGACTATGGCTACACCTTC.

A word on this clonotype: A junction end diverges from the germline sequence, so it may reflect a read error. CDR3 nucleotide sequence: TGTGCCACCAGCAGAGGAGGTGAGGGAACCGGGGAGCCGTTTTTT. It yields the protein CATSRGGEGTGEPFF. The chain links TRBV15 to TRBJ2-2; tentatively, D is TRBD2 (5 bases). Germline loops: CDR1 LNHNV, CDR2 YYDKDF (reference sequence). This CDR3 is 15 amino acids long.

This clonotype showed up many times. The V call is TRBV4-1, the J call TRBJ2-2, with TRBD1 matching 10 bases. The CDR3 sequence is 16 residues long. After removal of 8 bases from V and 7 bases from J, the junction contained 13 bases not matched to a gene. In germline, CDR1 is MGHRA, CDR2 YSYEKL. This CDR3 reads CASRYPGQGTGGELFF. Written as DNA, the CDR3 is TGCGCCAGCCGCTACCCGGGACAGGGGACGGGCGGGGAGCTGTTTTTT.

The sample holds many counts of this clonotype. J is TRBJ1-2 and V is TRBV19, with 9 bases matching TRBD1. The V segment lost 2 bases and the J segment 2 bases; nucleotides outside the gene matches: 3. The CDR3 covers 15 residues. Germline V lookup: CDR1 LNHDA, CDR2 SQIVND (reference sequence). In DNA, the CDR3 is TGTGCCAGTAGTATACGGGGGACAGGGAACTATGGCTACACCTTC. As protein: CASSIRGTGNYGYTF. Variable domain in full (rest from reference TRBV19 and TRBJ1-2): DGGITQSPKYLFRKEGQNVTLSCEQNLNHDAMYWYRQDPGQGLRLIYYSQIVNDFQKGDIAEGYSVSREKKESFPLTVTSAQKNPTAFYLCASSIRGTGNYGYTFGSGTRLTVV.